A few counts support the clone carrying this TCR beta chain. The antigen is unknown. The record originates from a study of beta chain features in type 1 diabetes. Sequenced material consisted of expressed TCRB transcripts (all of the isolated RNA was reverse transcribed). Using immunoSEQ multiplex PCR, the repertoire was profiled, and TCRdb retains in-frame clones only, with some absent. The sample includes about half a million clones, approximately 28% of them seen just once. Sorting of CD4+ naive, central memory, regulatory and stem cell-like memory cells was performed via CD45RO/CCR7/CD25/CD127/CD95/CD27. Broader study findings: The study left unresolved whether HLA type influences TCRB rearrangement.

The clonotype originates from a man aged 18 to 29 in good health. Material for sequencing was naive CD4+ T cells from blood.

CDR3 in DNA: TGTGCCAGCAGCGTATCATCTAGCGGGTTTTACAATGAGCAGTTCTTC. The encoded protein is CASSVSSSGFYNEQFF. The rearrangement uses TRBV9 and TRBJ2-1; 8 bases fit TRBD2. The germline gives CDR1 SGDLS, CDR2 YYNGEE. V lost 1 base to trimming and J lost 4 bases; unmatched junction nucleotides: 7. There are 16 residues in the CDR3.